This T cell receptor beta chain was profiled in a study of blood T cells in healthy people across ages (dated by TCRdb to the mid-2010s). At the level of the whole study: In model experiments, template switching captured roughly one uniquely barcoded TCR beta cDNA molecule for every two T cells. Donors were grouped into four age groups: young (average roughly 17 years), middle-aged (approximately 41), aged (over 55) and long-lived (approximately 78). To track age-related changes in TCR beta repertoire diversity, the study relied on deep sequencing normalized with unique cDNA molecular identifiers. To avoid experimental bias, donors of different ages were randomly spread across the sequencing lanes. Two additional independent replicas of 1 million unique cDNA reads from the same blood draw were analyzed for two donors (one aged 18 to 30 and one aged 80 or older).

V drops 0 bases and J drops 7 bases, leaving 16 bases in between. Per the germline V gene, SGDLS is the CDR1 and YYNGEE is the CDR2. The CDR3 numbers 15 residues from cysteine through phenylalanine. Kept here is only the CDR3 DNA, which spans 45 bases and is read in frame from base 1. Of note for this clonotype: Its target antigen remains unknown. No base qualities exist here, and no much larger clone lies one base off it.

Systemically healthy Caucasian individuals from Russia, around 39 in total and aged roughly 6 to 100 years, were included as donors. About 10 milliliters of peripheral blood were collected from each donor into EDTA-treated Vacutainer tubes. Ficoll-Paque density-gradient centrifugation was used to isolate PBMCs, with at least 6.5 million per sample. Total RNA, at least 6 micrograms per sample, was extracted from PBMCs with Trizol reagent. The percentages of naive CD45RAhigh/CD27high T cells were determined by flow cytometry on a PBMC aliquot from every donor. The receptor library was made with 5' RACE. TCRdb names Illumina HiSeq 2500 as the instrument used. The second PCR ran for about 6 to 11 cycles and used a J-beta primer mix along with a sample-barcoded 5' primer. Each TCR beta cDNA molecule received a unique molecular identifier from a template-switch 5' adaptor carrying 12 random nucleotides. At least 2.5 million CDR3-containing paired-end reads were obtained from each sample. First-strand cDNA synthesis was performed from all RNA using the Mint cDNA synthesis kit, with priming by a TRBC-specific oligonucleotide. Following uracil-DNA glycosylase treatment, all cDNA underwent a first 18-cycle PCR with the universal primers M1SS and BC2_uni_R. From the authors' description of their analysis: Each sample was normalized by randomly selecting 1 million high-quality reads, each carrying a distinct molecular identifier. Reads with shared molecular identifiers were discarded instead of being binned into consensus sequences. CDR3 identification, clonotype clustering and error correction used MiTCR with a Q25 quality threshold and the strictest error-elimination algorithm. A nonparametric unseen species model using Euler transformation provided a lower-bound estimate of total TCR beta diversity. The public sequencing data were trimmed at Q25 with fastp and processed into clonotypes with MiXCR by TCRdb, which kept only in-frame beta chains. Here each entry gathers all rows of one CDR3 protein and keeps the most common genes and DNA. The V and J calls here are based on TCRdb, not the publication. A total of about 1.6 million distinct CDR3 sequences appear in this sample, almost 35% of them only once. The top ten clones comprise about 10% of the sample.

Broader findings and caveats from the paper: Observed TCR beta diversity per million T cells fell roughly linearly with age, and a significant reduction was already apparent by age around 36. Total diversity estimates from one million sequenced T cells were considered lower bounds and underestimates. Compared with the aged group, more naive CD4+ T cells, fewer expanded clones and increased TCR diversity were shown by the long-lived group, suggesting age selection. The CMV infection status of donors was not known, potentially confounding age-related changes in expanded clonotypes. There was a strong correlation between observed TCR beta diversity and the percentage of naive T cells measured by flow cytometry. Conclusive comparison of naive and antigen-experienced compartments was prevented by the profiling of bulk unsorted PBMCs.

Sample: blood. This chain joins TRBV9 to TRBJ2-5, with the D gene call left open. This clonotype was sampled from a woman aged 25 to 39 in good health. CDR3 protein: CASSVEPAAYGTQYF. The DNA sequence reads TGTGCCAGCAGCGTAGAACCGGCGGCGTACGGGACCCAGTACTTC.